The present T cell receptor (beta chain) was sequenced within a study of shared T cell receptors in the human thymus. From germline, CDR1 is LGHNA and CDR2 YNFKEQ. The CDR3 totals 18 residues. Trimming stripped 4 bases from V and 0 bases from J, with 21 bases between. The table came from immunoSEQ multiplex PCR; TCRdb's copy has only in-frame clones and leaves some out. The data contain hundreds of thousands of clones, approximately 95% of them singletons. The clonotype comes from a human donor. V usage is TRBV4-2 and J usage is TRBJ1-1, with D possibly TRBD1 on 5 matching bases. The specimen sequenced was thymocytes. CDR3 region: CASSPNRRSNPMNTEAFF. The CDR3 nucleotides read TGTGCCAGCAGCCCAAACAGGCGATCGAACCCGATGAACACTGAAGCTTTCTTT.